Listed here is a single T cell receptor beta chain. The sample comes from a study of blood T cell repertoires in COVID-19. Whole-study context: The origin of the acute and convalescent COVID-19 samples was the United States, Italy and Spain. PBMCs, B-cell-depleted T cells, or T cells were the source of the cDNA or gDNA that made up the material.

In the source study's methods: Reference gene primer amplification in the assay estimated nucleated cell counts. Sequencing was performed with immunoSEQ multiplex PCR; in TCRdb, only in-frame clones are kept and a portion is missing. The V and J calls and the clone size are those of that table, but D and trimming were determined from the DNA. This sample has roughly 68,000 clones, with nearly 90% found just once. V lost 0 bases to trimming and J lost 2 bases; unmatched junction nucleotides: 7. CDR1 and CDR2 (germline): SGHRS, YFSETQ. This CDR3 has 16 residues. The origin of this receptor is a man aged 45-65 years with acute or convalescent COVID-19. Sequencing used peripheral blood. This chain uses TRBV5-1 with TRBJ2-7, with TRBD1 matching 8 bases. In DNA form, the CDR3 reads TGCGCCAGCAGCTTGGGACAGGGGATCTTCCCCTACGAGCAGTACTTC. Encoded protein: CASSLGQGIFPYEQYF.